A single sample gave rise to the 21 T cell receptor beta chains below, sequenced in a study of blood T cell repertoires in COVID-19. Clones were sequenced by immunoSEQ multiplex PCR, and TCRdb holds only the in-frame ones, with some missing. Seen here are 310,000 or so clones, roughly 91% observed once, and the top ten hold 1%. Specimen: peripheral blood. All receptors derive from a man aged 50 or older with active or convalescent COVID-19.

The sample holds one count of this clone. The J gene is TRBJ2-1, the V gene TRBV2, with D maybe TRBD2 (5 bases). Trimming cost V 4 bases and J 5 bases, with 9 bases left between them. The germline CDR1 and CDR2 sequences are SNHLY and FYNNEI. The CDR3 runs to 13 residues. The CDR3 DNA sequence: TGTGCCAGCAGTGTGGCCGGGGACAATGAGCAGTTCTTC. Residues: CASSVAGDNEQFF.

This clone was recorded a few times. The rearrangement links TRBV19 to TRBJ2-2; 8 nucleotides match TRBD2. The CDR3 runs to 18 residues. Germline V gene data show CDR1 as LNHDA and CDR2 as SQIVND (reference sequence). Trimming removed 5 bases from V and 1 base from J; junction bases left unmatched: 12. The CDR3 DNA sequence: TGTGCCAGTAGTCCCGAGCCCCTCAGCGGGAGGAACACCGGGGAGCTGTTTTTT. Translated, it gives CASSPEPLSGRNTGELFF.

Written as DNA, the CDR3 is TGTGCCAGCAGAACTCTAGCAGGACAGGGATCTTCACCCCTCCACTTT. It codes for CASRTLAGQGSSPLHF. The chain recombines TRBV28 with TRBJ1-6; 8 bases are a match to TRBD1. CDR3 length: 16 amino acids. Per the germline V gene, CDR1 is MDHEN and CDR2 is SYDVKM. After removal of 6 bases from V and 9 bases from J, the junction contained 13 bases not matched to a gene.

The chain couples TRBV18 to TRBJ1-2; D uncertain. CDR1 KGHSH and CDR2 LQKENI come from the germline V gene. CDR3 length: 13 amino acids. V lost 4 bases, J lost 5 bases, and 11 bases lay in between. CDR3 sequence (DNA): TGTGCCAGCTCACGCCTTTCGGGGTATGGCTACACCTTC. This codes for CASSRLSGYGYTF.

V usage is TRBV7-2 and J usage is TRBJ2-5; 11 positions agree with TRBD1. Germline V lookup: CDR1 SGHTA, CDR2 FQGNSA. V dropped 2 bases and J dropped 4; count of bases not matched to a gene: 6. The CDR3 has 16 residues. The CDR3 sequence is CASSLNGQGAAETQYF. Here the CDR3 DNA reads TGTGCCAGCAGCTTAAATGGACAGGGGGCCGCAGAGACCCAGTACTTC.

The gene calls are TRBV24-1 and TRBJ2-1; D may be TRBD1 (6 bases). Germline V gene lookup returns CDR1 KGHDR and CDR2 SFDVKD. V lost 3 bases, J lost 0 bases, and 14 bases lay in between. The CDR3 is 17 amino acids. The CDR3, as DNA: TGTGCCACCAGTGATGATTTCACAGGGAGCTCCTACAATGAGCAGTTCTTC. Translation: CATSDDFTGSSYNEQFF.

The rearrangement links TRBV2 to TRBJ1-4; no reliable D call. This CDR3 region has 13 residues. Trimming left V 9 bases short and J 5 bases short, with 13 bases between. Germline V CDR1 and CDR2: SNHLY, FYNNEI. The CDR3 is CASGGPPNEKLFF. The CDR3 DNA follows: TGTGCCAGTGGCGGGCCGCCAAATGAAAAACTGTTTTTT.

The V and J genes are TRBV6-5 and TRBJ1-1; 8 bases align to TRBD1. The CDR3 spans 13 residues. V shed 6 bases and J 3 bases; nucleotides not matched to a gene: 3. Germline CDR1 is MNHEY and CDR2 is SVGAGI. CDR3 nucleotides: TGTGCCAGCAGGGACAGGGAGCACACTGAAGCTTTCTTT. Translated: CASRDREHTEAFF.

This clone was recorded a few times. The CDR3, as DNA: TGTGCCAGTAGTATAGCCCCGGATGAGCAGTTCTTC. Translated, it gives CASSIAPDEQFF. The chain is built from TRBV19 and TRBJ2-1; D is undetermined. CDR3 size: 12 residues. Germline CDR1 is LNHDA and CDR2 is SQIVND (reference sequence). The germline V and J ends were trimmed by 1 base and 8 bases, with 6 bases remaining between them.

V is TRBV28 and J is TRBJ1-4; TRBD1 might be the D (6 bases). This CDR3 spans 15 amino acids. Trimming removed 4 bases at V and 8 bases at J, with 17 bases between. From germline, CDR1 is MDHEN and CDR2 SYDVKM. CDR3 sequence (DNA): TGTGCCAGCAGTTCACTACAGGGCTTAGGGGAAAAACTGTTTTTT. It translates to CASSSLQGLGEKLFF. The whole variable domain, remainder taken from reference TRBV28 and TRBJ1-4, is DVKVTQSSRYLVKRTGEKVFLECVQDMDHENMFWYRQDPGLGLRLIYFSYDVKMKEKGDIPEGYSVSREKKERFSLILESASTNQTSMYLCASSSLQGLGEKLFFGSGTQLSVL.

The rearrangement joins TRBV15 to TRBJ1-5; D call uncertain. Trimming took off 0 bases at V and 2 bases at J, with 14 bases between the two ends. The germline gives CDR1 LNHNV, CDR2 YYDKDF (reference sequence). The CDR3 extends over 17 amino acids. The CDR3 protein is CATSRDSPNEGNQPQHF. Written as DNA, the CDR3 is TGTGCCACCAGCAGAGATAGCCCAAACGAGGGCAATCAGCCCCAGCATTTT.

The rearrangement links TRBV7-9 to TRBJ1-2, with TRBD1 identical over 10 bases. The V gene end was trimmed by 4 bases and the J gene end by 4 bases; junction bases not matched to a gene: 6. This CDR3 has 15 residues. Germline lookup yields CDR1 SEHNR and CDR2 FQNEAQ (reference sequence). The DNA of the CDR3 is TGTGCCAGCAGCTCGGGACAGGGGATCGGCTATGGCTACACCTTC. Encoded protein: CASSSGQGIGYGYTF.

This chain links TRBV3-1 (or the pseudogene TRBV3-2) with TRBJ1-3; D is perhaps TRBD1 (5 bases). The length of the CDR3 is 14 residues. Germline V gives CDR1 LGHDT, CDR2 YNNKEL (reference sequence). Deletions cut 0 bases from V and 2 bases from J, with 5 bases between. CDR3 sequence: CASSQEQAGNTIYF. In nucleotides, the CDR3 is TGTGCCAGCAGCCAAGAACAGGCTGGAAACACCATATATTTT.

This clone turned up a few times. The J gene is TRBJ2-2, the V gene TRBV30; possibly TRBD2 for D (5 bases). Germline V gene lookup returns CDR1 GTSNPN and CDR2 SVGIG (reference sequence). This CDR3 comprises 13 residues. V was shortened by 2 bases and J by 7 bases, with 11 bases between the two germline ends. The CDR3 region has the DNA TGTGCCTGGAGTATGAGGGCGGGCGGGGAGCTGTTTTTT. Its translation is CAWSMRAGGELFF.

J is TRBJ2-5 and V is TRBV5-6; 9 bases are a match to TRBD1. CDR3 length: 15 amino acids. V shed 0 bases, J shed 8 bases, and the junction held 8 bases outside the gene matches. Germline V lookup: CDR1 SGHDT, CDR2 YYEEEE. Written as DNA, the CDR3 is TGTGCCAGCAGCTTGGGTGCCGGGACAGGGAGTACCCAGTACTTC. It specifies CASSLGAGTGSTQYF.

The chain is built from TRBV6-2 or TRBV6-3 and TRBJ1-1, with 7 bases identical to TRBD1. The CDR3 spans 16 residues. Germline V lookup: CDR1 MNHEY, CDR2 SVGEGT. V was clipped by 2 bases and J by 0 bases; unmatched bases: 6. CDR3 bases: TGTGCCAGCAGTTACGTCAGGGGGAAATTGAACACTGAAGCTTTCTTT. Its translation: CASSYVRGKLNTEAFF.

V is TRBV6-5 and J is TRBJ1-6; 9 nucleotides line up with TRBD1. The CDR3 runs 15 residues. The V gene end was trimmed by 7 bases and the J gene end by 7 bases; junction bases not matched to a gene: 8. Germline V CDR1 and CDR2: MNHEY, SVGAGI. CDR3 loop: CASTGQGHLNSPLHF. The CDR3 coding sequence is TGTGCCAGCACTGGACAGGGGCATTTGAATTCACCCCTCCACTTT.

The chain uses TRBV18 and TRBJ1-4; no definite D call. CDR3 size: 13 residues. The ends were cut back, 2 bases at V and 6 bases at J, with 7 bases in the middle. Germline CDR1 reads KGHSH; CDR2 reads LQKENI. Here the CDR3 reads CASSPSQDEKLFF. CDR3 in DNA: TGTGCCAGCTCACCATCGCAGGATGAAAAACTGTTTTTT.

The chain is built from TRBV7-3 and TRBJ1-5, with 8 bases fitting TRBD1. This CDR3 comprises 14 residues. J gave up 6 bases and V 5 bases, and 6 bases lay outside the gene matches. The germline CDR1 and CDR2 sequences are SGHTA and FQGTGA. The DNA for the CDR3 is TGTGCCAGCAGCCTCACAGGGGGGAGTCAGCCCCAGCATTTT. Its translation is CASSLTGGSQPQHF.

The chain has TRBV6-1 and TRBJ2-3; 7 bases align to TRBD2. With 4 bases clipped from V and 3 bases from J, the junction kept 7 bases outside the gene matches. This CDR3 is 15 amino acids long. Germline CDR1 is MNHNS and CDR2 is SASEGT. CDR3 protein: CASSAAGRRTDTQYF. The CDR3, as DNA: TGTGCCAGCAGTGCAGCGGGAAGGAGGACAGATACGCAGTATTTT.

This clone was seen just once. V gene TRBV5-1 combines with J gene TRBJ2-3; 7 bases are a match to TRBD1. After removal of 3 bases from V and 3 bases from J, the junction contained 4 bases not matched to a gene. CDR3 size: 14 residues. CDR1 is SGHRS, CDR2 YFSETQ, per germline. The CDR3 loop is CASSSDRITDTQYF. The CDR3 nucleotides are TGCGCCAGCAGCTCGGACAGGATTACAGATACGCAGTATTTT.